The entry that follows covers one T cell receptor (beta chain) sequence. This clonotype has ten or more counts. Its cognate antigen has yet to be identified. Base qualities are not at hand, and no much larger clone is one base apart. The data originate from a study of CD8 T cells in ankylosing spondylitis listed by TCRdb under 2017. Background for the entire study: T cell receptor beta repertoires were profiled in healthy donors and ankylosing spondylitis patients so that disease-linked TCR variants could be found. Peripheral blood samples were taken, and synovial fluid was additionally collected from ankylosing spondylitis patients. The full study cohort comprised 25 ankylosing spondylitis patients and 85 to 120 healthy donors. Points the paper makes about the study in general: Significant enrichment of the disease-linked clones was reported in matched synovial fluid samples from ankylosing spondylitis patients. A CD8+ phenotype was shown by the disease-linked clones, which were found at relatively low frequencies in peripheral blood. Some of the motif variants had been reported before in the synovial fluid and blood of reactive arthritis patients, a finding that suggests common disease-initiation mechanisms. A TCR beta motif made up of eight or nine highly homologous amino acid variants appeared to be characteristic of blood from ankylosing spondylitis patients.

The instrument was an Illumina HiSeq 2500. Quantitative 5'-RACE with molecular barcodes was the method used to prepare the TCR beta libraries. On the authors' methods: A new computational method, built on a probabilistic model of VDJ rearrangement, was used to identify disease-linked TCR variants. Clones were called with MiXCR by TCRdb after fastp trimmed the public reads at Q25, and only in-frame beta chains were retained. Rows are unified per CDR3 protein, each entry keeping the most common DNA and genes. V and J calls and clone size were set by TCRdb, not the authors. Within this sample are 150,000 to 200,000 distinct CDR3 sequences, with approximately 12% of them counted one time only. Approximately 11% of the sample goes to the ten largest clones. This TCR was sampled from a female donor with ankylosing spondylitis or in good health (not recorded which). Sequenced material: blood, either unsorted or a sorted T cell fraction (not recorded which).

The base sequence is TGTGCCACCAGTGATCCGTCCGGCTCTGGAAACACCATATATTTT. The encoded protein is CATSDPSGSGNTIYF. The sequence is built from TRBV24-1 and TRBJ1-3, with an unclear D gene assignment. Based on the germline V gene, the CDR1 and CDR2 sequences are KGHDR and SFDVKD. V and J are truncated by 3 bases and 0 bases respectively, leaving an intervening sequence of 8 bases. The CDR3 goes from the cysteine to the phenylalanine over 15 residues. Only the CDR3 part of the read is kept: 45 bases, read in frame from the first base.